The clone carrying this T cell receptor beta chain was observed many times. Its antigen remains unidentified. Trimming cost V 2 bases and J 0 bases, with 9 bases left between them. CDR1 is SGHRS, CDR2 YFSETQ, per germline. The CDR3 length is 14 residues. This entry belongs to a study of CD8 T cells in ankylosing spondylitis. Study observations and caveats: A TCR beta motif of 7 or 8 highly homologous variants appeared characteristic of ankylosing spondylitis blood.

MiXCR, run by TCRdb on the 5' RACE reads, gives a single entry per CDR3 protein. The sample has about 500,000 distinct CDR3 sequences, more than 9.5% seen once. The receptor's source is a male donor with ankylosing spondylitis. The sequenced material came from blood, either unsorted or a sorted T cell fraction (not recorded which). The chain has TRBV5-1 and TRBJ2-7, with D uncertain. The CDR3 loop is CASSFSRISYEQYF. The CDR3 DNA reads TGCGCCAGCAGCTTCTCCCGGATCTCCTACGAGCAGTACTTC.